Here is one TCR beta chain with its context. Its specificity is unknown. The sample holds other DNA sequences that translate to the same CDR3. TCRdb keeps only in-frame clones here, not all; method: immunoSEQ multiplex PCR. This sample has tens of thousands of clones; approximately 83% occur once, and the top ten carry approximately 4.8%. This sample is part of a study of OX40 agonist ivuxolimab in advanced cancers. Study background: Prior checkpoint blockade (anti-PD-1, anti-PD-L1 or anti-CTLA-4) was permitted; around 37% had it. Three partial responders included one hepatocellular carcinoma patient and two cutaneous melanoma patients. Study results and limitations: Certain nonresponding patients likewise had low normalized T-cell clonal expansion.

The CDR3 runs to 13 residues. The germline V gene encodes CDR1 MNHNS and CDR2 SASEGT. Trimming pared 3 bases from V and 7 bases from J, leaving 13 bases between. Sequencing was performed on CD4+ or CD8+ T cells sorted from blood, taken in a trial of the OX40 agonist ivuxolimab. The chain uses TRBV6-1 and TRBJ2-7; D possibly corresponds to TRBD2 (7 bases). The TCR comes from an adult with an advanced solid tumor such as melanoma, head and neck, liver or kidney cancer. This chain's CDR3 is CASSEEQGGEQYF. CDR3 in DNA: TGTGCCAGCAGTGAGGAACAGGGAGGGGAGCAGTACTTC.